This T cell receptor (beta chain) is drawn from a study of cytomegalovirus exposure and HLA in healthy donors. The junction had 8 bases not matched to a gene; V was cut back by 7 bases and J by 1 base. CDR1 SNHLY and CDR2 FYNNEI come from the germline V gene. CDR3 size: 16 residues. Clones were sequenced by immunoSEQ multiplex PCR, and TCRdb holds only the in-frame ones, with some missing. The table shows roughly 150,000 clones, with 84% occurring only once. On this clone: The antigen remains unidentified.

Study-wide findings and caveats: The study put under 200 TCR beta chains on its list as cytomegalovirus-associated. Cytomegalovirus status was reportedly diagnosed by the classifier with high sensitivity and specificity.

The donors were part of the validation cohort, which consisted of over a hundred subjects and was separate from the first cohort of 666 subjects. The sequence derives from a man aged 30 to 39 in good health and CMV-seropositive. The chain links TRBV2 to TRBJ1-5, with 9 bases identical to TRBD1. The sequenced material came from PBMCs. CDR3 nucleotide sequence: TGTGCCAGCAACCCGGAACAGGGGGCAAGCAATCAGCCCCAGCATTTT. The encoded protein is CASNPEQGASNQPQHF.